The present entry profiles one T cell receptor (beta chain) with its context. The antigen is undetermined. This entry comes from a study of T cell responses to AZD1222 COVID-19 vaccine. Study findings and constraints: Donors were mostly white British, more females; clonal diversity possibly underestimated.

Germline CDR1 and CDR2: SGHAT and FQNNGV. Trimming cost V 1 base and J 4 bases, with 11 bases left between them. CDR3 length equals 14 residues. Only in-frame clones appear in the TCRdb table, and some are missing; sequencing was by immunoSEQ multiplex PCR. This table has more than 250,000 clones, 90% to 95% appearing once. The sample consisted of peripheral blood, taken on day 0 of AZD1222 vaccination. This chain uses TRBV11-2 with TRBJ2-7; maybe TRBD1 (6 bases). The TCR comes from an adult in good health. CDR3 coding DNA: TGTGCCAGCAGCTTAGGGAACAGGGAGTACGAGCAGTACTTC. It is translated as CASSLGNREYEQYF. Full variable domain (missing parts from reference TRBV11-2 and TRBJ2-7): EAGVAQSPRYKIIEKRQSVAFWCNPISGHATLYWYQQILGQGPKLLIQFQNNGVVDDSQLPKDRFSAERLKGVDSTLKIQPAKLEDSAVYLCASSLGNREYEQYFGPGTRLTVT.